This T cell receptor (beta chain) was obtained from a study of cytomegalovirus exposure and HLA in healthy donors (dated by TCRdb to 2016 to 2017). About the study as a whole: According to an earlier analysis of 587 of the donors, about 170 million T cells yielded 90 million to 140 million unique TCR beta sequences and roughly 280 Gb of sequence data. On average, 235,054 unique TCR beta nucleotide sequences were sequenced per donor among 398 genotyped donors of the cohort, with roughly 18% of those sequences being non-productive. A later genetic analysis used genome-wide SNP genotypes for about 60% of the roughly 700 donors, treating that subset as a discovery cohort. Along with the approximately 700-subject first cohort, a separate validation cohort of 120 different subjects was used. To predict cytomegalovirus infection status, the study combined high-throughput TCR immunosequencing, statistical association of individual TCRs with disease status, and machine learning. Typing coverage varied by locus: roughly 629-640 donors for A, B, C, DRB1 and DQB1; around 560 for DQA1; more than 600 for DPA1; 400 to 480 for DPB1. To decide whether each TCR beta V gene segment behaved as functional or pseudogenic, an earlier analysis of over 500 of the donors relied on high-throughput TCR beta sequencing. Of the approximately 400 genotyped donors, less than 85% were placed in the genetic ancestry cluster associated with self-reported Caucasian donors. HLA typing included class I and class II loci at four-digit resolution. A later analysis re-analyzed previously published TCR beta repertoires from several hundred donors and added high-resolution HLA genotyping to study TCR occurrence patterns. Around 320 gigabases of sequencing data and approximately 85 million unique TCR sequences were included in an early release covering around 600 HLA-typed donors. Four to six DR-DQ haplotypes were handled as single units for association and clustering, since linkage in the cohort was strong. Donor age, sex, ethnicity and CMV serostatus were compiled together with the repertoire data. The T cell repertoires of 670 or so subjects were profiled by immunosequencing and related to cytomegalovirus serostatus. Rather than using new phenotypic data, the later analysis identified candidate immune exposures from TCR beta sequences and from how often those sequences occurred across donors. Every repertoire in the discovery cohort had been generated on one and the same sequencing platform. The aim of the study was to test whether cataloging public T cell receptors could identify signatures of past pathogen exposure.

Trimming takes 6 bases from V and 8 bases from J, and the germline ends sit 17 bases apart. Based on the germline V gene (reference sequence), the CDR1 and CDR2 sequences are SGHNT and YYREEE. Measured from the cysteine to the phenylalanine, the CDR3 is 13 residues long. The retained sequence is limited to the CDR3, 39 bases, with the frame set at the first base. As concerns this clone: The clone's antigen remains unknown. Base qualities are missing; no much larger clone stands one base away.

Overall results and qualifications from the work: The 87-base-pair reads could not distinguish some IMGT-functional V segments, including TRBV6-2 and TRBV6-3, so those segments were excluded. The classifier was reported to diagnose cytomegalovirus status with high specificity and sensitivity in both the original and validation cohorts. When HLA alleles, especially DR and DQ, strongly co-occurred, TCR associations were difficult to assign to individual alleles. In a later analysis, the rate of TCR association differed among HLA loci, with DRB1 alleles having the most associated TCRs and HLA-C alleles having the fewest. In a later genetic analysis, fewer N-insertions in productive TCRs were reported among donors in an Asian-associated ancestry cluster than the roughly 670-donor mean. For the cohort, immune exposure information was limited to CMV serostatus. A cluster of highly shared sequence variants was judged likely to be a technical artifact of the sequencing pipeline. A further reported finding was that TCR beta sequences accurately predicted the HLA-A and HLA-B alleles for most subjects in the first cohort. Because counts were too low, 15 to 20 rarely observed V segments, including chromosome 9 orphons, were excluded from the earlier analysis of several hundred of the donors. An earlier analysis of approximately 600 of the donors showed that most TCR beta V segments appeared in productive rearrangements either about 87% or about 30% of the time, which broadly matched IMGT annotations. Compared with equally common non-associated chains, HLA-associated TCR beta chains in a later analysis were more clonally expanded and had lower generation probabilities. Only TCR beta chains were sequenced in this cohort, and the absence of alpha or paired-chain data limited detectable features. Across donors, most TCR sequences were observed very rarely, whereas some public TCRs were present in many individuals. The study gave a list of over 150 TCR beta chains associated with cytomegalovirus. In a later analysis, 16,951 TCR beta sequences were associated with specific HLA alleles at a false discovery rate of 0.05. According to the authors, the approach could potentially be generalized to other disease states and immunological phenotypes. HLA typing was unavailable for some donors at each locus, so association tests used only the typed subset. Roughly uniform sequencing depth across donors was assumed in presence/absence analyses, although this assumption may not hold. Most CMV-associated TCR beta chains appeared to be HLA-restricted in a later analysis, and the HLA associations seemed to be driven largely by CMV exposure. Linkage disequilibrium might explain the correlated functional status among segregating V segments, but an unknown experimental factor could not be excluded. According to a later analysis, parvovirus B19, influenza, CMV and Epstein-Barr virus appeared linked to several top co-occurrence clusters. Three of the identified cytomegalovirus-associated TCR beta chains were confirmed in vitro to be specific for cytomegalovirus antigens. An association between a missense DCLRE1C variant and V-gene and J-gene trimming of TCR beta chains was found in a later genetic analysis and replicated in an independent cohort.

The cohort comprised some 680 healthy bone marrow donors. At the time of sampling, all cohort members were nominally healthy, though unrecorded immune exposures were likely present. The donor was CMV seronegative and was included in the group of under 450 seronegative cohort members. Every donor gave a peripheral blood sample, and the peripheral blood mononuclear cells from that sample were used for TCR beta sequencing. Genomic DNA was extracted from the blood cell samples with the Qiagen DNeasy Blood Extraction Kit. Receptor libraries were prepared by the immunoSEQ multiplex PCR assay. A mixture of 60 forward primers for TCR Vbeta segments and 13 reverse primers for TCR Jbeta segments was used in the multiplex PCR. A multiplex PCR assay on genomic DNA amplified the CDR3 region of rearranged TCR beta genes. The Illumina HiSeq System was used to sequence the amplified TCR beta libraries as 87-base-pair reads. Processing in the source paper ran as follows. A later analysis tallied roughly 78 million unique TCR beta chains across the approximately 670 repertoires, and 10 million to 11 million of those chains were shared by two or more donors. Raw reads were error-corrected and collapsed into unique sequences with a nearest-neighbor algorithm that merged closely related sequences to remove PCR and sequencing errors. V, D and J gene segments were assigned by aligning CDR3 sequences to IMGT reference sequences. For a sequence to be retained, at least a six-nucleotide match to both a V gene segment and a J gene segment was required. Rearrangements were called productive when the CDR3 lacked stop codons and stayed in frame with V and J; all others were non-productive. CDR3 was defined according to IMGT convention as the region running from the second conserved V-encoded cysteine to the conserved J-encoded phenylalanine. The earlier analysis of 500 to 750 of the donors excluded any sequence lacking an unambiguous match to a single V gene segment. In an earlier analysis of approximately 500 of the donors, a V segment was called functional when productive rearrangements were above 56.7%, and segregating when the standard deviation between donors exceeded 5%. A statistical classification framework was built to diagnose cytomegalovirus status from the catalog of TCR beta chain sequences. V and J gene assignment, in a later analysis, came from comparing TCR nucleotide sequences with IMGT/GENE-DB human TR gene sequences. In a later analysis, CDR3 sequences and most-parsimonious VDJ recombination scenarios were assigned using the TCRdist pipeline. A later analysis defined each TCR beta chain by its CDR3 amino acid sequence plus V-gene family, and excluded reads lacking a unique V-gene family. As a way to deal with suspected cross-contamination and a sequencing artifact, a later analysis dropped 450 to 700 nucleotide sequences that were highly shared and had low generation probability. In a later analysis, a clonal expansion index was calculated for each public chain from normalized within-repertoire ranks of inferred template counts. In a later analysis, generation probabilities were computed with a VDJ recombination model fitted to out-of-frame rearrangements, and the resulting probabilities were checked against IGoR. A later analysis scored TCR-TCR, TCR-HLA and TCR-CMV co-occurrence with hypergeometric tests, applying a repertoire-size bias correction to TCR pairs. A later analysis estimated false discovery rates by permuting HLA or CMV assignments 20 times. A later analysis grouped co-occurring TCRs with DBSCAN, adding TCRdist sequence similarity when clustering within HLA-allele-positive subsets. Co-occurrence clustering excluded repertoires with fewer than 30,000 or more than 120,000 public chains, plus five with anomalous nucleotide sharing. TCRdb mirrors the immuneACCESS table, restricted to in-frame sequences. Some clones are absent from its copies; in checked studies, under half trace to an unresolved V gene, and the reason for the others is unknown. The V and J calls and clone size are taken from that table; D and trimming were inferred from the DNA. The sample data list around 190,000 clones, and around nine tenths of these were observed just once. 1.5% to 2% of the sample is in the top ten clones.

Here the chain combines TRBV5-4 and TRBJ1-2; possibly the D gene is TRBD1, per 6 matching bases. The sequence came from a young woman in good health and CMV-seronegative. The specimen sequenced was PBMCs. The DNA reads as follows: TGTGCCAGCAACCCGGCGGGGGCAGGAGGCTACACCTTC. The resulting protein is CASNPAGAGGYTF.